This T cell receptor (beta chain) was sequenced during a study of T cells after yellow fever vaccination. Whole-study context: Staining for CD3, CD45RA, CCR7 and CD95 enabled sorting of EM, EMRA, CM and Tscm memory subsets. Study results and limitations: Clones that expanded after primary vaccination mostly reappeared after the booster (roughly 96% CD4, approximately 89% CD8). Bulk-population clonotypes that are abundant could appear as contaminants in FACS-sorted repertoires. The appearance of a small share of clonotypes in both CD4 and CD8 compartments was observed.

One entry per CDR3 protein results from TCRdb running MiXCR on the 5' RACE reads. The data show 35,000 to 55,000 distinct CDR3 sequences, 5.5% to 8% seen once. This clonotype was recorded at least ten times. The sample consisted of PBMCs, either bulk or a sorted T-cell subset (CD4+, CD8+, memory, or dextramer-sorted; not recorded which), taken 45 days after the yellow fever booster vaccination. This clonotype was obtained from a young man who received the YFV17D yellow fever vaccine.

The CDR3 here is CASSPSLGTQYF. As DNA, the CDR3 is TGTGCCAGCTCCCCTTCTTTGGGTACGCAGTATTTT. The J gene is TRBJ2-3, the V gene TRBV6-5, with D hard to call. The CDR3 consists of 12 residues. CDR1 and CDR2 (germline): MNHEY, SVGAGI. V was cut by 8 bases and J by 8 bases, with 14 bases left in between.